The table lists the clone carrying this T cell receptor beta chain with a few counts. One junction end disagrees with the germline gene, perhaps due to a read error. Use of 60 Vbeta and 13 Jbeta primers characterized the PCR. Profiled with immunoSEQ multiplex PCR; TCRdb holds only in-frame clones, not every one. The sample has 150,000 to 200,000 clones; around 77% are singletons. The CDR3 sequence is 12 residues long. The germline V gene has CDR1 SEHNR and CDR2 FQNEAQ (reference sequence). These data are taken from a study of cytomegalovirus exposure and HLA in healthy donors. For the study at large: A prior study identified roughly 110 million unique TCR beta sequences from about 180 million T cells.

The TCR was taken from a man in his forties in good health and CMV-seronegative. The chain links TRBV7-9 to TRBJ1-2; D is undetermined. The source material was PBMCs. Written as DNA, the CDR3 is TGTTCCAGCAGCTCACTATCGGCCGGCTACACCTTC. Amino acids: CSSSSLSAGYTF.